The T cell receptor (beta chain) under discussion was sequenced for a study of beta chain features in type 1 diabetes. Study-wide points: VDJ junctions from type 1 diabetes patients carried fewer insertions and larger deletions. TCRB CDR3s were moderately but significantly shorter in Type 1 diabetes patients in all four CD4+ subsets.

The whole isolated RNA underwent reverse transcription, so sequencing captured expressed TCRB transcripts. The read count averaged around 3.6 million across naive, central memory and regulatory T cell samples. Data came from immunoSEQ multiplex PCR; TCRdb stores just in-frame clones and leaves some out. This table holds about 180,000 clones, about 13% found once. Trimming took off 2 bases at V and 4 bases at J, with 5 bases between the two ends. Germline V gene data show CDR1 as MNHNY and CDR2 as SVGAGI (reference sequence). This CDR3 has 13 residues. CD45RO/CCR7/CD25/CD127/CD95/CD27 separated CD4+ naive, central memory, regulatory and stem cell-like memory cells by sorting. This clone appeared a few times. Antigen specificity is unknown.

Sequenced sample: central memory CD4+ T cells from blood. This sequence joins TRBV6-6 and TRBJ1-4; D not resolved. This TCR was recovered from a woman aged 18-29 years in good health. In DNA, the CDR3 is TGTGCCAGCAGTTACCAGGATAATGAAAAACTGTTTTTT. It yields the protein CASSYQDNEKLFF.